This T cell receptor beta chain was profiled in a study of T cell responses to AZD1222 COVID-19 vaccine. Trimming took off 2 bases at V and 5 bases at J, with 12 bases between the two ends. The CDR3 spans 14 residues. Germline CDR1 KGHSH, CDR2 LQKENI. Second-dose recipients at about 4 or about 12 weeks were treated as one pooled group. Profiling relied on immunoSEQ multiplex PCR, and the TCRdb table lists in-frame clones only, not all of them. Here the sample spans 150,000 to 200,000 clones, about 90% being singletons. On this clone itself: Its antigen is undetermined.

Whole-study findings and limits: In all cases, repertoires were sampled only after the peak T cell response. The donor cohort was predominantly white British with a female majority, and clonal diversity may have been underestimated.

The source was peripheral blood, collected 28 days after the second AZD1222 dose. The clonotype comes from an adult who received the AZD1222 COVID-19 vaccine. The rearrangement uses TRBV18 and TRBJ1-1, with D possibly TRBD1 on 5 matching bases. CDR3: CASSPKGSITEAFF. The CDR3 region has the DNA TGTGCCAGCTCACCAAAGGGGAGCATAACTGAAGCTTTCTTT.